This TCR beta chain is from a study of T cell clonotyping in hematopoietic cell transplantation. As concerns this clone: The antigen remains unidentified.

Recipients were bled about 28 days pretransplant and at posttransplant days 30, 100, 180. Germline CDR1 and CDR2: MNHNY and SVGAGI (reference sequence). The CDR3 runs 14 residues. V lost 4 bases, J lost 3 bases, and 4 bases stayed unmatched. Points from the study as a whole: Few recipient clonotypes overlapped donors; over 95% were de novo at given depth. Recipient TCR diversity dropped after transplant; expanded clonotypes rose from day 30 to 180. Without cell sorting, CD4 versus CD8 contributions remain unresolved.

Generated by immunoSEQ multiplex PCR, the TCRdb table keeps only in-frame clones and is missing some. The table lists 10,000 or so clones, about 86% of them singletons. This specimen consisted of PBMCs, obtained 180 days after allogeneic stem cell transplant. The sequence came from a human patient who had an allogeneic stem cell transplant, so the T cells may come from the graft donor. The donor label of this sample is uncertain. Some clones in this sample may be carry-over from other donors' samples. The chain joins TRBV6-6 to TRBJ2-7; 9 positions agree with TRBD2. The CDR3 here is CASSLGTSNYEQYF. CDR3 DNA: TGTGCCAGCAGTTTAGGGACTAGCAACTACGAGCAGTACTTC.